The rows below give T cell receptor beta chains drawn from one sample of a study of cytomegalovirus exposure and HLA in healthy donors. Sequencing was performed with immunoSEQ multiplex PCR; in TCRdb, only in-frame clones are kept and a portion is missing. The sample gives around 120,000 clones, approximately 80% of which show up once; 1.8% is in the top ten. The sample taken for sequencing was PBMCs. The receptors here all came from a man aged 18 to 30 in good health and CMV-seronegative. Both conserved end residues are part of each CDR3. The order of the fields is J gene, V gene, CDR3 protein.

j_call: TRBJ2-3; v_call: TRBV29-1; cdr3_aa: CSVPGRGRTDTQYF
j_call: TRBJ1-3; v_call: TRBV5-4; cdr3_aa: CASSWDTSGNTIYF
j_call: TRBJ1-3; v_call: TRBV9; cdr3_aa: CASSPWDREWNTIYF
j_call: TRBJ1-1; v_call: TRBV29-1; cdr3_aa: CSVDTWSTTEAFF
j_call: TRBJ2-7; v_call: TRBV2; cdr3_aa: CASSDGGTYEQYF
j_call: TRBJ2-6; v_call: TRBV14; cdr3_aa: CASSHLTTGPISGANVLTF
j_call: TRBJ2-2; v_call: TRBV27; cdr3_aa: CASTRQGAGNTGELFF
j_call: TRBJ1-1; v_call: TRBV4-2; cdr3_aa: CASSPEDRAAMNTEAFF
j_call: TRBJ2-7; v_call: TRBV6-5; cdr3_aa: CASSYRGGPREQYF
j_call: TRBJ1-2; v_call: TRBV4-2; cdr3_aa: CASSQDRPASGYGYTF
j_call: TRBJ1-5; v_call: TRBV7-9; cdr3_aa: CASSRTASNQPQHF
j_call: TRBJ2-7; v_call: TRBV19; cdr3_aa: CASSYGTGIREQYF
j_call: TRBJ2-1; v_call: TRBV7-3; cdr3_aa: CASSSAGLAYNEQFF
j_call: TRBJ1-2; v_call: TRBV11-2; cdr3_aa: CASSQSRTINYGYTF
j_call: TRBJ2-5; v_call: TRBV7-6; cdr3_aa: CASTEGKLSGGLGETQYF
j_call: TRBJ2-3; v_call: TRBV11-2; cdr3_aa: CASSSMDLAGKSTDTQYF
j_call: TRBJ1-5; v_call: TRBV19; cdr3_aa: CASSTSTGTPNQPQHF
j_call: TRBJ2-7; v_call: TRBV20-1; cdr3_aa: CSATRQSEQYF
j_call: TRBJ1-2; v_call: TRBV19; cdr3_aa: CASGLLARGKGYTF
j_call: TRBJ1-1; v_call: TRBV6-1; cdr3_aa: CASSRQGYTEAFF
j_call: TRBJ1-4; v_call: TRBV13; cdr3_aa: CASSSRSLQGWANEKLFF
j_call: TRBJ1-1; v_call: TRBV9; cdr3_aa: CASSALKTGSTEAFF
j_call: TRBJ1-2; v_call: TRBV5-4; cdr3_aa: CASGRGVSTNYGYTF
j_call: TRBJ2-7; v_call: TRBV5-4; cdr3_aa: CASSLEGTGSGEQYF
j_call: TRBJ2-5; v_call: TRBV25-1; cdr3_aa: CASSEFPLAGSLETQYF
j_call: TRBJ2-7; v_call: TRBV5-6; cdr3_aa: CASSLDSSYDYEQYF
j_call: TRBJ2-5; v_call: TRBV11-2; cdr3_aa: CASSLDRTSQETQYF
j_call: TRBJ2-2; v_call: TRBV7-2; cdr3_aa: CASSFALKLFF
j_call: TRBJ1-4; v_call: TRBV19; cdr3_aa: CASTLGGRTNEKLFF
j_call: TRBJ1-3; v_call: TRBV5-1; cdr3_aa: CASSVTGVAGNTIYF
j_call: TRBJ1-5; v_call: TRBV7-9; cdr3_aa: CASSVAGSNQPQHF
j_call: TRBJ2-7; v_call: TRBV7-9; cdr3_aa: CASSRQGYEQYF
j_call: TRBJ2-2; v_call: TRBV7-7; cdr3_aa: CASSLAEGAGELFF
j_call: TRBJ2-5; v_call: TRBV5-1; cdr3_aa: CASSLQTGGQETQYF
j_call: TRBJ2-3; v_call: TRBV11-2; cdr3_aa: CASSLRRGGDDTQYF
j_call: TRBJ1-4; v_call: TRBV11-2; cdr3_aa: CASSARAGGAPTNEKLFF
j_call: TRBJ1-2; v_call: TRBV14; cdr3_aa: CASSRLQWEGYTF
j_call: TRBJ1-2; v_call: TRBV18; cdr3_aa: CASSPPQGSGYTF
j_call: TRBJ2-2; v_call: TRBV7-6; cdr3_aa: CASSFIGGPGTGELFF
j_call: TRBJ1-2; v_call: TRBV9; cdr3_aa: CASSGTVEPNYGYTF
j_call: TRBJ2-6; v_call: TRBV19; cdr3_aa: CASSIWGGTGANVLTF
j_call: TRBJ2-7; v_call: TRBV5-1; cdr3_aa: CASSLRASSNEQYF